The following is a T cell receptor beta chain sequence with its context. This clone was observed a handful of times. Its binding antigen is unknown. Base qualities are missing; no much larger clone stands one base away. These data belong to a study of beta chain features in type 1 diabetes (dated by TCRdb to 2016 to 2019). Regarding the study in general: Mean age, gender distribution, total cell number and subset yield were not different between patients and healthy donors. Across all samples, around 100 million sorted cells were examined, and cell number per subset correlated strongly with RNA yield. In the study, recently diagnosed type 1 diabetes patients and matched healthy donors were compared on the TCRB repertoires of their sorted circulating CD4+ T cell subsets. Naive and central memory subsets were obtained from all 30 or so donors, but regulatory and stem cell-like memory subsets were isolated from only 8 patients and roughly 8 healthy donors. Findings and caveats that apply to the study as a whole: HLA sub-analyses involved small numbers of individuals, so any influence of HLA type on TCRB rearrangement remained unresolved. At VDJ recombination sites, patients with type 1 diabetes made fewer insertions and deleted more nucleotides, a pattern implying thymic rearrangement abnormalities. Naive, central memory and regulatory TCRB repertoires appeared to be more similar among patients than among healthy donors. PCR may preferentially amplify shorter templates, but because patient and control samples were amplified and corrected together, any resulting skew would affect both groups equally. In all four CD4+ subsets, TCRB CDR3 length was moderately but significantly shorter in type 1 diabetes patients. Sequencing cDNA rather than genomic DNA could over-represent highly expressing activated cells, although activation and CD3 levels did not differ between groups.

Each donor gave one peripheral blood draw, roughly 0.11 L on average, collected into heparinised tubes. A BD FACSAria II and a panel including CD45RO, CCR7, CD25, CD127, CD95 and CD27 were used to sort naive, central memory, regulatory and stem cell-like memory CD4+ T cells. Every sorted population had a purity above 98%. PBMCs were separated immediately by Lymphoprep density gradient centrifugation and were stained directly, without being cultured. To minimize batch effects, samples were stained and sorted in pairs, one healthy donor with one patient per experiment. The entire amount of isolated RNA was reverse transcribed using the High Capacity cDNA Reverse Transcription Kit, so the sequenced TCRB transcripts were expressed ones. Deep immunoSEQ sequencing was performed on naive, central memory and regulatory T cell samples, with an average of around 3.4 million total reads per sample. Sorted cells were lysed in RLT buffer, and RNA was extracted using DNase-treated RNeasy Micro or Mini kits according to cell number. To prevent cross-contamination, every cell subset was processed on its own, while patient and healthy donor samples were processed together. TCRB sequences were amplified from cDNA with the immunoSEQ multiplex PCR, producing 87-bp fragments spanning the CDR3 region. The amplicons were sequenced using the Illumina HiSeq platform. As for how the authors treated the data: PCR bias was corrected computationally using synthetic template baselines, and reads within Hamming distance 2 were collapsed, with unmergeable singletons discarded. Reads were aligned against IMGT to assign V, D and J genes, CDR3 length and insertions or deletions at six rearrangement sites. Within each subset, clonotype counts were normalized to sorted cell number, after which true diversity and Gini coefficients were computed with the tcR R package. The overlap coefficient, calculated on TCRB nucleotide sequences, was used to quantify repertoire sharing. Sourced from immuneACCESS, this table was stored by TCRdb with only in-frame sequences that have V and J called. A share of the clones is absent; for the studies checked, an unresolved V gene accounts for under half, and the remainder has no known explanation. Clone size and the V and J calls come from that table; the DNA yielded D and trimming. For this sample the table gives some 150,000 clones, of which approximately 12% were detected only once. The top ten clones comprise roughly 2% of the sample.

The CDR3 contains 13 residues, cysteine and phenylalanine counted. CDR3 DNA is the only sequence kept; it has 39 bases, read in frame from the first base. Compared with germline, V lacks 5 bases and J lacks 1 base; bases without a gene match: 1. The CDR1 and CDR2 encoded by the germline V gene (reference sequence) are SSHAT and FNYEAQ. The clonotype comes from a man between 18 and 29 years old in good health. The V gene is TRBV7-7 and the J gene is TRBJ1-1, with 7 central nucleotides matching TRBD1. The sequencing input was central memory CD4+ T cells from blood. The nucleotides are TGTGCCAGCAGCAGGACAGGGAACACTGAAGCTTTCTTT. It translates to CASSRTGNTEAFF.